These 2 T cell receptor beta chains were sequenced from one sample in a study of blood T cell repertoires in COVID-19. Here immunoSEQ multiplex PCR was the method, and the copy in TCRdb shows in-frame clones only, minus some. The profile shows over 55,000 clones, 91% of them singletons. Source material: peripheral blood. These receptors were obtained from a man between 60 and 75 years old with acute or convalescent COVID-19.

The chain uses TRBV7-8 and TRBJ2-7, with unresolved D. Germline CDR1 is SGHVS and CDR2 is FQNEAQ. This CDR3 is built from 13 residues. Trimming stripped 5 bases from V and 0 bases from J, with 8 bases between. The CDR3 DNA reads as TGTGCCAGCAGCGGAGCGAGCTCCTACGAGCAGTACTTC. Translation gives CASSGASSYEQYF.

The chain combines TRBV14 with TRBJ1-4; 7 positions agree with TRBD1. Trimming took 7 bases from V and 5 from J; bases not matched to a gene: 1. The CDR3 loop spans 12 amino acids. Germline loops: CDR1 SGHDN, CDR2 FVKESK. The CDR3 region is CASNRGNEKLFF. For the CDR3, the DNA is TGTGCCAGCAACAGGGGAAATGAAAAACTGTTTTTT.